The sequence of this T cell receptor (beta chain) was determined in a study of CD8 T cells in ankylosing spondylitis. TCRdb re-called the 5' RACE reads with MiXCR, one entry per CDR3 protein. The sample shows under 850,000 distinct CDR3 sequences, roughly 20% of them seen only once. V lost 4 bases and J lost 5; bases outside the gene matches: 2. Looked up from germline, CDR1 is MNHNS and CDR2 is SASEGT. The CDR3 is made up of 14 amino acids. Study-wide results and caveats: A motif of fewer than ten highly homologous TCR beta variants was seen as apparently characteristic of ankylosing spondylitis blood.

To note about this clonotype: Its antigen is unknown.

The sequenced sample was blood, either unsorted or a sorted T cell fraction (not recorded which). This sequence was found in a male donor with ankylosing spondylitis. The V and J genes are TRBV6-1 and TRBJ1-4; 9 bases match TRBD1. This chain's CDR3 is CASSVGTGNEKLFF. CDR3 in DNA: TGTGCCAGCAGTGTGGGGACAGGGAATGAAAAACTGTTTTTT.